This T cell receptor beta chain originates from a study of graft-versus-host responses after intestinal transplantation. On the study more broadly: Every recipient had anti-thymocyte globulin induction and 2 to 4 years of tacrolimus plus steroids.

General study findings and limits: Some patients had graft-donor T cell macrochimerism, and their allografts showed high graft-versus-host to host-versus-graft clonal ratios.

CDR3 length: 14 residues. The V and J ends lost 5 bases and 2 bases respectively, with 14 bases between them. Germline CDR1 is SGHRS and CDR2 is YFSETQ. Comment on this clone: Its antigen is undetermined.

The method was immunoSEQ multiplex PCR; TCRdb's version includes in-frame clones alone and lacks a portion of them. This sample carries some 12,000 clones, over 90% of them seen once, and the ten largest clones take about 20%. Sequencing was performed on PBMCs, taken approximately 110 days after intestinal transplant. This sequence originates from a human patient who received an intestinal transplant, so some T cells may come from the graft donor. The chain has TRBV5-1 and TRBJ2-7, with a weak D call TRBD2 (6 bases). The CDR3 protein is CASRDWTTTYEQYF. CDR3 DNA: TGCGCCAGCAGGGACTGGACTACTACCTACGAGCAGTACTTC.